This entry features one T cell receptor (beta chain) sequence. This receptor's antigen is unknown. Qualities for individual bases were not recorded, and no much larger clone is one base off. The entry originates in a study of tumor-infiltrating lymphocytes in primary liver carcinoma (dated by TCRdb to 2016 to 2017). With respect to the entire study: Between November 2015 and early 2016, about 5 patients in China with histopathologically diagnosed primary liver carcinoma had surgical resection. The five patients had tumors staged T1-T3 N0M0, with maximum diameters ranging from roughly 4.2 to 10 cm. Technical replicate repertoires showed high reproducibility, with mean shared-clone rates around 0.9 and correlation coefficients above 0.98. Each sample produced roughly 3.65 to 7.5 million productive TCRbeta reads, and read depth showed no significant difference between tissue types. A total of 35 or so specimens from 5 patients, comprising approximately 25 tumor regions, 5 adjacent noncancerous liver tissues and 5 peripheral blood samples, were covered by TCRbeta repertoire sequencing. For each liver tumor, the study sampled five regions along with adjacent normal tissue and blood, and applied TCRbeta repertoire sequencing, expression microarrays and whole-exome sequencing. Of the five patients (three men and two women, aged 30 to 69 years), four had hepatocellular carcinoma and one had combined HCC and intrahepatic cholangiocarcinoma. Overall results and qualifications from the work: Because sequencing covered only the TCR beta chain and unpaired alpha chains were not captured, true repertoire diversity is likely underestimated. Comparison of CD4+ and CD8+ T cell repertoires was precluded by the use of bulk unsorted samples. The top 250 clones accounted for a significantly greater share of the repertoire in tumors than in blood (p = 0.039). Repertoire overlap was higher between tumor regions (mean roughly 35%) than tumor-adjacent (around 17%) or tumor-blood (about 14%) pairs, consistent with antigen-driven expansion. Only four or five patients were included in the study, and the authors note that the findings should be validated in a larger study.

Using a constant-region primer and ProtoScript II reverse transcriptase, TCRbeta-specific cDNA was reverse-transcribed from around 500 ng total RNA. TCRbeta libraries were built with three nested multiplex PCR rounds, a slightly modified ARM-PCR procedure. Each of the first two PCR rounds ran for about 10 cycles and used multiplex TRBV1-TRBV30 forward primers together with a Cbeta reverse primer. Sample barcodes and Illumina adapters were attached in a final 25-cycle PCR using Deep VentR polymerase. Before sequencing, amplicons of 200-500 bp were gel-purified using a QIAquick gel extraction kit. An Illumina HiSeq 2500 was used to sequence the TCRbeta amplicons, generating 250-bp paired-end reads. As for how the authors treated the data: Reads were quality-trimmed with Trimmomatic v0.33, and paired reads were merged with FLASH v1.2.11 to recover full CDR3 sequences. MiGEC v1.2.1b assigned V, D and J germline segments to the rearranged TCRbeta sequences. Clonotype statistics and Shannon-Wiener diversity indices were calculated with VDJtools v1.0.0. Except for diversity analysis, only the 250 most abundant clonotypes of each sample were used in subsequent analyses to reduce sampling bias. The raw public reads went through TCRdb reprocessing: fastp at Q25, MiXCR clone calling, in-frame beta chains kept. Rows with a matching CDR3 protein are joined into one entry that keeps the most common DNA and genes. These V and J calls are TCRdb output, not the study's own analysis. The sample contains about 330,000 distinct CDR3 sequences, 65% of them found a single time. Under 8% of the sample goes to the ten largest clones.

Blood RNA was extracted from unsorted whole blood with TRIzol reagent; germline DNA came from the DNeasy Blood & Tissue kit. Chronic HBV infection was present in the patients, and the patients were treatment-naive at sampling. About 4 milliliters of peripheral blood were collected into K2EDTA tubes before surgery. The germline V gene gives CDR1 as SGHAT and CDR2 as FQNNGV. From the cysteine up to the phenylalanine, the CDR3 has a length of 15 residues. The read is trimmed to its CDR3 DNA, 45 bases read in frame from base 1. The junction carries 20 bases between V and J, which are trimmed by 3 bases and 10 bases respectively.

The receptor chain draws on TRBV11-2 and TRBJ2-3, with no confidently assigned D gene. Sequencing input: peripheral blood. The sequence was obtained from a man in his forties with primary liver carcinoma and hepatitis B virus infection. The CDR3 region has the sequence CASSLFGFGTVAQYF. The nucleotide sequence is TGTGCCAGCAGCTTGTTTGGTTTTGGAACAGTTGCGCAGTATTTT.